This T cell receptor beta chain was captured by sequencing in a study of low-dose radiotherapy and immunotherapy resistance in tumors. About the study: Cohort 2's total reached 13 Gy over 26 weeks, at 1 Gy per fraction every two weeks. Patients were on oral aspirin 300 mg taken daily for four cycles from cycle 1 day 1.

This clonotype appeared many times. TRAV and TRBV primers primed cDNA for both TCRalpha and TCRbeta. The PCR that amplified TCRs ran for approximately 18 cycles, relying on a constant-region primer and a V-primer adapter. TCRdb reanalysed the reads using MiXCR and keeps one entry per CDR3 protein. This sample has over 55,000 distinct CDR3 sequences; 30% to 40% occur once, and the top ten carry around 10%. The sample's time point: before trial treatment. Donors were given nivolumab, ipilimumab, aspirin, low-dose cyclophosphamide and low-dose radiotherapy. The CDR3 is made up of 13 amino acids. The V and J ends lost 10 bases and 7 bases respectively, with 16 bases between them. Germline assignment: CDR1 KGHDR and CDR2 SFDVKD.

The sample here was PBMCs, taken before treatment. This clonotype was sampled from a female donor with ovarian cancer. The rearrangement links TRBV24-1 to TRBJ2-1; D call uncertain. The CDR3 DNA is TGTGCCACGCGGTTCACTGCCAAGAATGAGCAGTTCTTC. This translates into CATRFTAKNEQFF.